This section outlines one T cell receptor (beta chain) sequence together with its context. The CDR3 contains 15 residues. Per the germline V gene, CDR1 is SGHNT and CDR2 is YYREEE (reference sequence). V was pared by 4 bases and J by 5 bases, with 18 bases between. The source of the sample is a study of blood T cell repertoires in COVID-19. About the research overall: The United States, Italy and Spain supplied acute and convalescent COVID-19 samples. PBMCs, B-cell-depleted T cells, or T cells provided the cDNA or gDNA that made up the material.

A Seattle source enrolled patients during active infection and followed them longitudinally. As handled by the study authors: Estimated nucleated cell counts came from reference gene primer amplification. Generated by immunoSEQ multiplex PCR, the TCRdb table keeps only in-frame clones and is missing some. V, J and clone size reflect that table, while D and trimming were determined from the DNA. The table includes fewer than 400,000 clones, approximately 87% detected once. Sequencing was done on a sample of peripheral blood. This receptor was obtained from a woman under 40 with COVID-19, enrolled during active disease. The chain joins TRBV5-4 to TRBJ1-1; tentative D call: TRBD1 (5 bases). CDR3 sequence: CASSRVVGGSTEAFF. The CDR3 DNA is TGTGCCAGCAGCCGGGTGGTCGGGGGATCGACTGAAGCTTTCTTT.